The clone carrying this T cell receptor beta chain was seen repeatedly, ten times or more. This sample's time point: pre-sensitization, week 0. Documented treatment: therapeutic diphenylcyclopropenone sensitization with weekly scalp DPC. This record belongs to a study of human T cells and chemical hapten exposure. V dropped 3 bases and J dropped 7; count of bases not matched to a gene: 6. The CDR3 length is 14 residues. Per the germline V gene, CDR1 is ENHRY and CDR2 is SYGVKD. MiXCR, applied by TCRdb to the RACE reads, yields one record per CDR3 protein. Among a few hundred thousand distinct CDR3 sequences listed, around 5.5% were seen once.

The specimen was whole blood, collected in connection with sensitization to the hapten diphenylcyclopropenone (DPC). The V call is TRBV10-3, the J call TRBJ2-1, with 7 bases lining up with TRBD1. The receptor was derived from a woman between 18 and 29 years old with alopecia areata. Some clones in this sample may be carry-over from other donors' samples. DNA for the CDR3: TGTGCCATCAGTGACATACAGGGGTGGAATGAGCAGTTCTTC. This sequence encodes CAISDIQGWNEQFF.